This T cell receptor (beta chain) emerged from a study of T-cell reconstitution after alpha-beta-depleted transplantation in children. A library of TCRbeta sequences, prepared with unique molecular identifiers, was generated. One entry per CDR3 protein, called by TCRdb with MiXCR from the PCR reads. The sample contains about 540,000 distinct CDR3 sequences, around 16% of which appear only once. V trimming: 0 bases; J trimming: 3 bases; junction bases outside the gene matches: 4. Germline V CDR1 and CDR2: SGHRS, YFSETQ. This CDR3 is built from 16 residues. This clonotype was detected only a few times. This chain links TRBV5-1 with TRBJ2-7; TRBD1 agrees at 12 bases. This receptor was identified in a human donor who donated a stem cell graft to a child with acute lymphoblastic leukemia. The source material was PBMCs from the stem cell graft donor, sampled from the stem cell graft. Here the CDR3 DNA reads TGCGCCAGCAGCTTGGAGGGGACAGGGGGCTTCTACGAGCAGTACTTC. This translates into CASSLEGTGGFYEQYF.